These 12 T cell receptor beta chains were all obtained from the same sample, sequenced in a study of blood T cell repertoires in COVID-19. The method was immunoSEQ multiplex PCR; TCRdb's version includes in-frame clones alone and lacks a portion of them. The sample carries over 130,000 clones, 85% to 90% recorded once. Source material: peripheral blood. The receptors shown here come from a human donor in a cohort sampled during active COVID-19.

The chain couples TRBV11-1 to TRBJ2-4, with TRBD1 as a possible D gene (6 bases). The CDR3 totals 16 residues. Germline values: CDR1 SGHAT, CDR2 FQDESV (reference sequence). The V and J ends lost 5 bases and 0 bases respectively, with 14 bases between them. CDR3 region: CASSPRDTLAKNIQYF. CDR3 sequence (DNA): TGTGCCAGCAGCCCCCGGGACACGCTAGCCAAAAACATTCAGTACTTC.

V and J are TRBV6-1 and TRBJ2-7, with D maybe TRBD2 (5 bases). Germline lookup yields CDR1 MNHNS and CDR2 SASEGT. The CDR3 length is 15 residues. V lost 5 bases, J lost 1 base, and 15 bases lay in between. The CDR3, as DNA: TGTGCCAGCAGTTCCCCGGAGGAACTGTCCTACGAGCAGTACTTC. Translating gives CASSSPEELSYEQYF.

J is TRBJ1-3 and V is TRBV9, with TRBD1 matching 7 bases. Trimming cost V 3 bases and J 0 bases; bases outside gene matches: 3. The CDR3 loop spans 15 amino acids. The germline gives CDR1 SGDLS, CDR2 YYNGEE. The CDR3 DNA sequence: TGTGCCAGCAGCGACGGGACAGCCTCTGGAAACACCATATATTTT. Encoded protein: CASSDGTASGNTIYF.

V and J are TRBV7-2 and TRBJ2-1, with 9 bases fitting TRBD2. The J segment lost 14 bases and the V segment lost 7 bases, leaving 15 bases of the junction unmatched. The V gene's germline CDR1 is SGHTA and CDR2 FQGNSA. The CDR3 has 14 amino acids. The CDR3 sequence is CASTAWEREERKFF. In nucleotides, the CDR3 is TGTGCCAGCACGGCGTGGGAGCGGGAGGAGAGAAAGTTCTTC. Together with reference TRBV7-2 and TRBJ2-1, the CDR3 gives the full variable domain: GAGVSQSPSNKVTEKGKDVELRCDPISGHTALYWYRQSLGQGLEFLIYFQGNSAPDKSGLPSDRFSAERTGGSVSTLTIQRTQQEDSAVYLCASTAWEREERKFFGPGTRLTVL.

This clone was counted a single time. This chain connects TRBV7-9 to TRBJ2-3; 9 nucleotides agree with TRBD2. The CDR3 is 15 amino acids. The germline gives CDR1 SEHNR, CDR2 FQNEAQ (reference sequence). Trimming at V came to 4 bases and at J to 5 bases, leaving 7 bases not matched to a gene. CDR3 coding DNA: TGTGCCAGCAGCTCCCCGGCGGGGGGGGAAGATACGCAGTATTTT. It encodes CASSSPAGGEDTQYF.

The rearrangement joins TRBV5-4 to TRBJ2-2; D remains ambiguous. This CDR3 has 14 residues. Germline V lookup: CDR1 SGHNT, CDR2 YYREEE (reference sequence). V was pared by 7 bases and J by 2 bases, with 12 bases between. CDR3 bases: TGTGCCAGCGGTCGCACTACAAACACCGGGGAGCTGTTTTTT. Protein sequence: CASGRTTNTGELFF.

The gene calls are TRBV7-9 and TRBJ2-3, with 8 positions matching TRBD2. Germline V gives CDR1 SEHNR, CDR2 FQNEAQ (reference sequence). V shed 3 bases, J shed 7 bases, and the junction held 9 bases outside the gene matches. The CDR3 extends over 15 amino acids. CDR3 DNA sequence: TGTGCCAGCAGCTTGGCCCTAGCGGGTTCAAATACGCAGTATTTT. Translation gives CASSLALAGSNTQYF.

The chain joins TRBV27 to TRBJ1-5; no clear D gene. V dropped 5 bases and J dropped 1 base, with 9 bases sitting between them. Germline V lookup: CDR1 MNHEY, CDR2 SMNVEV (reference sequence). The CDR3 length is 14 residues. The DNA of the CDR3 is TGTGCCAGCAGTAGGAGGGAGAGCAATCAGCCCCAGCATTTT. It specifies CASSRRESNQPQHF.

The chain is built from TRBV6-5 and TRBJ2-3; 8 nucleotides line up with TRBD2. V shed 0 bases, J shed 3 bases, and the junction held 5 bases outside the gene matches. The CDR3 extends over 16 amino acids. Germline CDR1 is MNHEY and CDR2 is SVGAGI. This chain's CDR3 is CASSYSSSGLTDTQYF. CDR3 sequence (DNA): TGTGCCAGCAGTTACTCGTCTAGCGGGTTAACAGATACGCAGTATTTT.

V gene TRBV7-9 combines with J gene TRBJ1-1; 8 bases map to TRBD1. J was trimmed by 5 bases and V by 5 bases; bases with no gene match: 13. This CDR3 is built from 16 residues. Germline CDR1 SEHNR, CDR2 FQNEAQ (reference sequence). The CDR3, as DNA: TGTGCCAGCAGCCGCATCTCAGGGGGCGTAATGACTGAAGCTTTCTTT. It codes for CASSRISGGVMTEAFF. The full variable domain, in which reference TRBV7-9 and TRBJ1-1 provide the parts outside the CDR3, is DTGVSQNPRHKITKRGQNVTFRCDPISEHNRLYWYRQTLGQGPEFLTYFQNEAQLEKSRLLSDRFSAERPKGSFSTLEIQRTEQGDSAMYLCASSRISGGVMTEAFFGQGTRLTVV.

About this clone itself: The junction departs from the called germline gene at one end, perhaps through a read error. The chain couples TRBV28 to TRBJ1-1; no clear D gene. The CDR3 is 11 residues long. From germline, CDR1 is MDHEN and CDR2 SYDVKM. The CDR3 DNA follows: TGTGCCAGGAGGTCGAACGCTGAAGCTTTCTTT. It specifies CARRSNAEAFF.

DNA for the CDR3: TGTGCCAGCAGTTACGGAGGGATGTCCTACGAGCAGTACTTC. This codes for CASSYGGMSYEQYF. This chain joins TRBV6-5 and TRBJ2-7; possibly TRBD2 for D (6 bases). The CDR3 runs 14 residues. V was cut by 2 bases and J by 1 base, with 9 bases left in between. Per the germline V gene, CDR1 is MNHEY and CDR2 is SVGAGI.